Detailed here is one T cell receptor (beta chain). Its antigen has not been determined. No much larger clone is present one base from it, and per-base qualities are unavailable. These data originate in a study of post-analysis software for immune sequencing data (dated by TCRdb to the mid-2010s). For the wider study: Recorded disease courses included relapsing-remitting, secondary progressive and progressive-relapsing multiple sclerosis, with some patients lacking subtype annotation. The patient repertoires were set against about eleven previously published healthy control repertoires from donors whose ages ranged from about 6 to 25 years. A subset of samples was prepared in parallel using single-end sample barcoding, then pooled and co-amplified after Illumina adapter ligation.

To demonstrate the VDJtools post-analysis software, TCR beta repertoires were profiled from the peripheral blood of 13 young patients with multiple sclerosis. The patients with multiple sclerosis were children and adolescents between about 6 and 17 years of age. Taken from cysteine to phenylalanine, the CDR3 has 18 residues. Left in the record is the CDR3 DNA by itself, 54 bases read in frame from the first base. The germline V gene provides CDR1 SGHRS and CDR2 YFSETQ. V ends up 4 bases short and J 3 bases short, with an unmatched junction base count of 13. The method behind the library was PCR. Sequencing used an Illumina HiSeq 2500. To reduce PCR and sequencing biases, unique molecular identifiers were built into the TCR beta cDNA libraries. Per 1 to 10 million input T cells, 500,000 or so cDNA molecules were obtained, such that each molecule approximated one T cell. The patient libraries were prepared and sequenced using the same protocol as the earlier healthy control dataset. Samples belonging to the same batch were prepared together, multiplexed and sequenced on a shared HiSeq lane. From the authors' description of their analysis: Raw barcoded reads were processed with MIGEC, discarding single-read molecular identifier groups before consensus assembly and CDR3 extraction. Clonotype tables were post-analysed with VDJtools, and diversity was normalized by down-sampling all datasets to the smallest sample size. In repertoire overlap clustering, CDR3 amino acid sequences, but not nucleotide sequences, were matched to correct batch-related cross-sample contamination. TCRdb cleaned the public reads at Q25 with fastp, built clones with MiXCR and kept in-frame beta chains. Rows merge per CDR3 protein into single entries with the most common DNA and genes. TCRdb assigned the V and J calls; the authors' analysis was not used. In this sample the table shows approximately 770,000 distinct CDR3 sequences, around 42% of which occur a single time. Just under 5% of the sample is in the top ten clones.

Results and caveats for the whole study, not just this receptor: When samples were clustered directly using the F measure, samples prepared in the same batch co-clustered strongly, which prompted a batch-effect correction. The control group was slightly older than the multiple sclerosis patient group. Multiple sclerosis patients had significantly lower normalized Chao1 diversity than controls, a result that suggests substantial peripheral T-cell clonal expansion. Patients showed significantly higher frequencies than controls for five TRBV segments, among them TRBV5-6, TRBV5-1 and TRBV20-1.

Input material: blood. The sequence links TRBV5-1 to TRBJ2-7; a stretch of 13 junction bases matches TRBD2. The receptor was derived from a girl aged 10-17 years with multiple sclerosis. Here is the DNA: TGCGCCAGCAGCGTCGGACTAGCGGGAGAATCGACCTACTACGAGCAGTACTTC. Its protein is CASSVGLAGESTYYEQYF.